Below are 18 T cell receptor beta chains sequenced from a single sample in a study of T-cell reconstitution after alpha-beta-depleted transplantation in children. Unique molecular identifiers were built into the TCRbeta library. TCRdb analysed the PCR reads with MiXCR anew, one entry per CDR3 protein. The sample lists approximately 490,000 distinct CDR3 sequences, around 12% occurring once. The sample consisted of PBMCs from the stem cell graft donor, taken from the stem cell graft. The source of these receptors is a human donor who donated a stem cell graft to a child with combined immunodeficiency.

This chain connects TRBV20-1 to TRBJ2-2, with 12 bases identical to TRBD1. The CDR3 is 15 amino acids. Per germline, CDR1 DFQATT and CDR2 SNEGSKA (reference sequence). V shed 6 bases, J shed 6 bases, and the junction held 8 bases outside the gene matches. CDR3 in amino acids: CSAKRDRGLAGELFF. The DNA for the CDR3 is TGCAGTGCCAAGAGGGACAGGGGGCTCGCCGGGGAGCTGTTTTTT.

CDR3 DNA: TGCAGTGCCAGAAGGCCCGACACTGAAGCTTTCTTT. Translating it yields CSARRPDTEAFF. The chain has TRBV20-1 and TRBJ1-1; no clear D gene. This CDR3 contains 12 residues. The germline CDR1 and CDR2 sequences are DFQATT and SNEGSKA (reference sequence). Trimming removed 6 bases at V and 3 bases at J, with 11 bases between.

This clonotype has only a few counts. The rearrangement uses TRBV25-1 and TRBJ2-1, with TRBD1 as a possible D gene (6 bases). In germline, CDR1 is MGHDK, CDR2 SYGVNS. V was cut by 5 bases and J by 7 bases, with 15 bases left in between. The CDR3 loop spans 14 amino acids. The CDR3 region has the DNA TGTGCCAGCAGTCTACAGGGATGGGGAAATGAGCAGTTCTTC. Protein: CASSLQGWGNEQFF.

This clonotype was observed a handful of times. The gene calls are TRBV5-5 and TRBJ2-1, with TRBD2 matching 14 bases. The length of the CDR3 is 15 residues. Germline loops: CDR1 SGHKS, CDR2 YYEKEE (reference sequence). V lost 4 bases and J lost 15; bases outside the gene matches: 12. CDR3 sequence reads: CASSAGLAGGGSGFF. CDR3 nucleotides: TGTGCCAGCAGCGCCGGACTAGCGGGAGGAGGCTCGGGGTTCTTC.

At least ten counts were recorded for this clonotype. V gene TRBV27 combines with J gene TRBJ2-7; TRBD2 agrees at 8 bases. Per the germline V gene, CDR1 is MNHEY and CDR2 is SMNVEV (reference sequence). This CDR3 spans 14 amino acids. V lost 6 bases to trimming and J lost 2 bases; unmatched junction nucleotides: 6. Here the CDR3 reads CASRPLAATYEQYF. CDR3 DNA: TGTGCCAGCAGGCCACTAGCGGCGACCTACGAGCAGTACTTC.

This chain's CDR3 is CASSLTGGYEKLFF. In DNA, the CDR3 is TGTGCCAGCAGCCTGACAGGGGGGTATGAAAAACTGTTTTTT. The V call is TRBV11-2, the J call TRBJ1-4; 9 bases fit TRBD1. V trimming: 5 bases; J trimming: 6 bases; junction bases outside the gene matches: 4. The CDR3 sequence is 14 residues long. CDR1 and CDR2 from the germline V gene are SGHAT and FQNNGV.

This chain joins TRBV6-1 and TRBJ2-7; 9 bases are a match to TRBD2. The CDR3 is 16 residues long. The germline gives CDR1 MNHNS, CDR2 SASEGT. V lost 8 bases and J lost 2; bases outside the gene matches: 13. The CDR3 region has the DNA TGTGCCAGCGCCTCCCGGGGGGTAGCGGGGGCCTACGAGCAGTACTTC. Protein sequence: CASASRGVAGAYEQYF.

In the case of this clonotype: With a much larger clone just one base away, this may be a read error. J is TRBJ2-3 and V is TRBV7-9; 7 bases map to TRBD2. The CDR3 covers 17 residues. V was pared by 5 bases and J by 2 bases, with 13 bases of the junction left unmatched. The V gene's germline CDR1 is SEHNR and CDR2 FQNEAQ (reference sequence). The CDR3 sequence is CASSIGVGLYPTDTQYF. The CDR3 DNA reads as TGTGCCAGCAGCATAGGGGTGGGACTATACCCCACAGATACGCAGTATTTT.

In its sample, this clonotype was seen many times. The gene calls are TRBV7-3 and TRBJ2-1; D is possibly TRBD1 (6 bases). CDR1 SGHTA and CDR2 FQGTGA come from the germline V gene. There are 15 residues in the CDR3. V gave up 5 bases and J gave up 4 bases, with 15 bases separating them. CDR3 sequence (DNA): TGTGCCAGCAGCCCCGTTGACAGGTCATACAATGAGCAGTTCTTC. It specifies CASSPVDRSYNEQFF.

V is TRBV7-3 and J is TRBJ1-2; D call uncertain. The germline V gene encodes CDR1 SGHTA and CDR2 FQGTGA. This CDR3 is built from 14 residues. Trimming shortened V by 5 bases and J by 6 bases, and 16 bases separated the two germline ends. CDR3 loop: CASSPRGGWNGYTF. The CDR3 DNA is TGTGCCAGCAGCCCCCGGGGAGGGTGGAATGGCTACACCTTC.

The chain recombines TRBV6-1 with TRBJ1-5; TRBD1 agrees at 7 bases. Trimming cost V 0 bases and J 4 bases; bases outside gene matches: 12. Germline CDR1 is MNHNS and CDR2 is SASEGT. This CDR3 has 18 residues. CDR3 sequence (DNA): TGTGCCAGCAGTGAAGCCGCAGGGGGTTTACCCCCTAATCAGCCCCAGCATTTT. Protein: CASSEAAGGLPPNQPQHF.

This clonotype was counted ten times or more. The chain has TRBV12-5 and TRBJ1-2; 8 bases line up with TRBD1. CDR3 length: 16 residues. Trimming at V came to 6 bases and at J to 0 bases, leaving 9 bases not matched to a gene. Germline V lookup: CDR1 LGHNT, CDR2 FRNRAP. CDR3 amino acids: CASGATGVQANYGYTF. CDR3 DNA: TGTGCTAGTGGAGCGACAGGGGTTCAGGCTAACTATGGCTACACCTTC.

This clonotype was observed a handful of times. The V gene is TRBV4-3, the J gene TRBJ2-7; 8 bases agree with TRBD1. Trimming at V came to 2 bases and at J to 5 bases, leaving 11 bases not matched to a gene. CDR1 is LGHNA and CDR2 is YSLEER in the germline V gene. The CDR3 length is 16 residues. The CDR3 protein is CASSQNGQGPWDEQYF. DNA of the CDR3: TGCGCCAGCAGCCAAAATGGACAGGGTCCGTGGGACGAGCAGTACTTC.

This clonotype was counted a few times. The gene calls are TRBV10-3 and TRBJ2-6; D ambiguous. Trimming removed 3 bases from V and 6 bases from J, with 9 bases in between. The CDR3 is 14 residues long. Germline CDR1 and CDR2: ENHRY and SYGVKD. CDR3 region: CAISERTEANVLTF. CDR3 DNA sequence: TGTGCCATCAGTGAACGTACGGAGGCCAACGTCCTGACTTTC.

This clonotype showed up many times. The gene calls are TRBV24-1 and TRBJ2-1; TRBD2 agrees at 7 bases. Germline V gene data show CDR1 as KGHDR and CDR2 as SFDVKD. The CDR3 consists of 16 residues. V lost 5 bases and J lost 3; bases outside the gene matches: 9. The CDR3 protein is CATSGPGGLGYNEQFF. The DNA for the CDR3 is TGTGCCACCAGTGGCCCCGGGGGGTTAGGCTACAATGAGCAGTTCTTC.

The J gene is TRBJ2-5, the V gene TRBV29-1; D unresolved. Germline lookup yields CDR1 SQVTM and CDR2 ANQGSEA. CDR3 length: 13 residues. The V and J ends lost 2 bases and 4 bases respectively, with 11 bases between them. The CDR3 nucleotides are TGCAGCGTTGAAACGGCCAGATTAGAGACCCAGTACTTC. It codes for CSVETARLETQYF.

V is TRBV9 and J is TRBJ2-7; TRBD1 matches at 7 bases. V was pared by 4 bases and J by 0 bases, with 4 bases of the junction left unmatched. Looked up from germline, CDR1 is SGDLS and CDR2 is YYNGEE. The CDR3 length is 14 residues. CDR3 bases: TGTGCCAGCAGCACCGGGGACAGCTCCTACGAGCAGTACTTC. Its protein is CASSTGDSSYEQYF. The full variable domain, rest sourced from reference TRBV9 and TRBJ2-7, is DSGVTQTPKHLITATGQRVTLRCSPRSGDLSVYWYQQSLDQGLQFLIQYYNGEERAKGNILERFSAQQFPDLHSELNLSSLELGDSALYFCASSTGDSSYEQYFGPGTRLTVT.

J is TRBJ2-1 and V is TRBV7-9, with D perhaps assigned TRBD1 or TRBD2 (5 bases each). In germline, CDR1 is SEHNR, CDR2 FQNEAQ (reference sequence). This CDR3 has 15 residues. The V end was cut by 2 bases, the J end by 6 bases, with 14 bases between. The CDR3 here is CASSLPAPRGNEQFF. The CDR3 region has the DNA TGTGCCAGCAGCTTACCCGCCCCGAGGGGCAATGAGCAGTTCTTC.